A single sample gave rise to the 24 T cell receptor beta chains below, sequenced in a study of glioma-infiltrating T cells. Using RNA template, CDR3s of TCR alpha and beta were amplified with iRepertoire arm-PCR. TCRdb analysed the multiplex PCR reads with MiXCR anew, one entry per CDR3 protein. Among about 200,000 distinct CDR3 sequences listed, over 30% were seen once. The source material was glioma tissue, nonneoplastic brain tissue, or PBMCs (not recorded which). The source is a human donor with low-grade glioma or glioblastoma, undergoing nonglioma brain surgery, or in good health (not recorded which).

This clonotype has more than one count but fewer than ten. The chain employs TRBV10-3 and TRBJ2-7; 9 bases agree with TRBD1. The CDR3 loop spans 14 amino acids. Germline values: CDR1 ENHRY, CDR2 SYGVKD. V dropped 3 bases and J dropped 2; count of bases not matched to a gene: 2. The CDR3 loop reads CAISDRTGAYEQYF. DNA of the CDR3: TGTGCCATCAGTGACAGGACAGGGGCCTACGAGCAGTACTTC.

There are many counts of this clonotype. This chain uses TRBV4-2 with TRBJ1-5, with D unclear. The V end was cut by 0 bases, the J end by 3 bases, with 12 bases between. The V gene's germline CDR1 is LGHNA and CDR2 YNFKEQ. The CDR3 is 16 residues long. In DNA form, the CDR3 reads TGTGCCAGCAGCCAAGATATCGGGCAGCTCAATCAGCCCCAGCATTTT. Translation gives CASSQDIGQLNQPQHF.

This clonotype was seen once. The rearrangement links TRBV28 to TRBJ2-7, with TRBD2 identical over 14 bases. The trim removed 5 bases at V and 9 bases at J, leaving 12 bases unmatched. The CDR3 runs 16 residues. Germline CDR1 MDHEN, CDR2 SYDVKM. The CDR3 sequence: CASSTPGTSGSHRQYF. The CDR3 nucleotides read TGTGCCAGCAGTACTCCTGGGACTAGCGGGAGTCATAGGCAGTACTTC.

In the case of this clonotype: A much more abundant neighbour one base away suggests this may be a read error. The gene calls are TRBV6-1 and TRBJ2-2, with a tentative D call TRBD2 (5 bases). Germline V lookup: CDR1 MNHNS, CDR2 SASEGT. CDR3 length equals 11 residues. Written as DNA, the CDR3 is TGTGCCAGCAGCCAAGTCGGGGAGCCGTTTTTT. Translated, it gives CASSQVGEPFF.

This clonotype showed up many times. The rearrangement links TRBV28 to TRBJ1-1, with D perhaps TRBD1 (6 bases). Germline V lookup: CDR1 MDHEN, CDR2 SYDVKM. Trimming took off 2 bases at V and 7 bases at J, with 17 bases between the two ends. The CDR3 runs to 15 residues. CDR3 in amino acids: CASSLVGARSSEAFF. CDR3 DNA sequence: TGTGCCAGCAGTTTAGTGGGGGCTCGGAGCAGTGAAGCTTTCTTT.

This clonotype has a handful of counts. V is TRBV5-1 and J is TRBJ2-5, with unresolved D. CDR1 and CDR2 (germline): SGHRS, YFSETQ. V lost 6 bases to trimming and J lost 2 bases, with 14 bases between them. This CDR3 region has 14 residues. CDR3 amino acids: CASKQTPVQETQYF. The CDR3, as DNA: TGCGCCAGCAAACAAACCCCGGTACAAGAGACCCAGTACTTC.

This clonotype was counted many times. The chain has TRBV27 and TRBJ2-7; 9 positions agree with TRBD2. Germline V CDR1 and CDR2: MNHEY, SMNVEV (reference sequence). Unmatched junction bases numbered 4, after V lost 1 base and J lost 0 bases. CDR3 size: 16 residues. CDR3 in DNA: TGTGCCAGCAGTTTATGGGGCGGGAGGGCCTCCTACGAGCAGTACTTC. The encoded protein is CASSLWGGRASYEQYF.

Turning to this clonotype: The limits of the CDR3 on the DNA are not certain, so only TCRdb's listed CDR3 is given. This chain links TRBV12-3 or TRBV12-4 with TRBJ2-1; TRBD1, the table's D call, lacks a check against the DNA. Inclusive of both ends, the CDR3 amounts to 21 amino acids. The CDR3 here is CASILGQDFVLRQGANNEQFF.

This clonotype was counted ten times or more. This chain connects TRBV29-1 to TRBJ1-5; a weak D match, TRBD1 (5 bases). The CDR3 has 12 residues. CDR1 and CDR2 from the germline V gene are SQVTM and ANQGSEA. Trimming took off 4 bases at V and 2 bases at J, with 6 bases between the two ends. DNA for the CDR3: TGCAGCGTTGGGGGGGGCAATCAGCCCCAGCATTTT. As protein: CSVGGGNQPQHF.

Regarding this clonotype: This likely traces to a read error, being one base from a far larger clone. The chain is built from TRBV7-8 and TRBJ1-3, with D uncertain. With 0 bases removed from V and 16 bases from J, the gap between germline ends came to 10 bases. CDR1 and CDR2 (germline): SGHVS, FQNEAQ. This CDR3 region has 11 residues. CDR3 nucleotide sequence: TGTGCCAGCAGCTTAGCATACATGTTGTATTTT. Amino acids: CASSLAYMLYF.

Note on this clonotype: Possible read error: a much larger clone is one base away. This chain uses TRBV7-2 with TRBJ2-3, with 10 bases identical to TRBD2. The CDR3 is 14 amino acids. Germline V gene sequence: CDR1 SGHTA, CDR2 FQGNSA. The CDR3: CASRPTTSGTFQRF. CDR3 nucleotide sequence: TGTGCCAGCAGGCCCACCACTAGCGGGACCTTCCAAAGATTT. The full variable domain, rest sourced from reference TRBV7-2 and TRBJ2-3, is GAGVSQSPSNKVTEKGKDVELRCDPISGHTALYWYRQSLGQGLEFLIYFQGNSAPDKSGLPSDRFSAERTGGSVSTLTIQRTQQEDSAVYLCASRPTTSGTFQRFGPGTRLTVL.

This clonotype was detected ten times or more. CDR3 DNA: TGTGCCAGCAGCCAAGCAGGGAGGGATGAGCAGTTCTTC. Amino acids: CASSQAGRDEQFF. The V gene is TRBV3-1, the J gene TRBJ2-1; 7 nucleotides match TRBD2. There are 13 residues in the CDR3. Unmatched junction bases numbered 2, after V lost 1 base and J lost 8 bases. CDR1 is LGHDT and CDR2 is YNNKEL in the germline V gene (reference sequence).

Concerning this clonotype itself: Germline is not matched at one junction end, which may reflect a read error. The chain joins TRBV7-9 to TRBJ2-7; D gene ambiguous. This CDR3 spans 13 amino acids. Germline V gene lookup returns CDR1 SEHNR and CDR2 FQNEAQ (reference sequence). The CDR3 spells CASSVGRLVPSHF. CDR3 nucleotides: TGTGCCAGCAGCGTTGGAAGACTCGTACCCTCGCACTTC.

This clonotype was observed at least ten times. This sequence joins TRBV6-2 or TRBV6-3 and TRBJ2-1, with D hard to call. Between the trimmed V and J ends, which lost 4 bases and 9 bases, there was a span of 7 bases. The CDR3 contains 11 residues. Per the germline V gene, CDR1 is MNHEY and CDR2 is SVGEGT. The CDR3 bases are TGTGCCAGCAGTTCTGCGCCTGAGCAGTTCTTC. This codes for CASSSAPEQFF.

Comment on this clonotype: A read error may be the cause here, since a much bigger clone is one base away. The CDR3 nucleotides read TGCAGCGTGACTAACACCGGGGGGCTGTTTTTT. Its protein is CSVTNTGGLFF. V usage is TRBV29-1 and J usage is TRBJ2-2; TRBD2 is a possible D gene (6 bases). In germline, CDR1 is SQVTM, CDR2 ANQGSEA. This CDR3 has 11 amino acids.

This clonotype was observed many times. The chain is built from TRBV20-1 and TRBJ2-5; TRBD2 agrees at 13 bases. Germline assignment: CDR1 DFQATT and CDR2 SNEGSKA (reference sequence). The CDR3 totals 15 residues. V was clipped by 3 bases and J by 5 bases; unmatched bases: 6. In nucleotides, the CDR3 is TGCAGTGCTAGTCCGGGACTAGCGGGAAAGGAGACCCAGTACTTC. This translates into CSASPGLAGKETQYF.

This clonotype has a count of ten or more. This chain joins TRBV2 and TRBJ2-2; no firm D call. This CDR3 spans 11 amino acids. Trimming removed 5 bases at V and 10 bases at J, with 8 bases between. Per germline, CDR1 SNHLY and CDR2 FYNNEI. CDR3 bases: TGTGCCAGCAGTCGAGCAGTGGAGCTGTTTTTT. This sequence encodes CASSRAVELFF.

Only a few counts were recorded for this clonotype. The chain joins TRBV5-1 to TRBJ2-3; D uncertain. The germline V and J ends were trimmed by 1 base and 0 bases, with 6 bases remaining between them. This CDR3 has 14 residues. Germline CDR1 and CDR2: SGHRS and YFSETQ. CDR3 DNA sequence: TGCGCCAGCAGCTTGACCCACAGCACAGATACGCAGTATTTT. As protein: CASSLTHSTDTQYF.

This clonotype has at least ten counts. CDR3 sequence (DNA): TGCAGTGTCGGTAGCGGATACACAGATACGCAGTATTTT. Translated: CSVGSGYTDTQYF. The chain has TRBV20-1 and TRBJ2-3; TRBD2 is a possible D gene (6 bases). This CDR3 spans 13 amino acids. Trimming cost V 7 bases and J 2 bases, with 13 bases left between them. In germline, CDR1 is DFQATT, CDR2 SNEGSKA (reference sequence).

This clonotype has a count of ten or more. The rearrangement uses TRBV25-1 and TRBJ1-2; 7 bases align to TRBD1. With 7 bases clipped from V and 6 bases from J, the junction kept 8 bases outside the gene matches. Looked up from germline, CDR1 is MGHDK and CDR2 is SYGVNS. The CDR3 contains 13 residues. The CDR3 DNA sequence: TGTGCCAGCAACCGACAGGGAGAAGATGGCTACACCTTC. This translates into CASNRQGEDGYTF.

This clonotype has just a few counts. The CDR3 coding sequence is TGTGCCAGCAGCGAGGGGAAAAGCTATGGCTACACCTTC. Translation gives CASSEGKSYGYTF. The chain recombines TRBV9 with TRBJ1-2, with D possibly being TRBD1 (5 bases). Germline assignment: CDR1 SGDLS and CDR2 YYNGEE. The CDR3 is 13 amino acids. Trimming left V 3 bases short and J 4 bases short, with 10 bases between.

With regard to this clonotype: The junction shows a germline mismatch at one end, possibly a read error. This rearrangement joins TRBV27 to TRBJ2-3; unclear D gene. The CDR3 is made up of 14 amino acids. Germline assignment: CDR1 MNHEY and CDR2 SMNVEV (reference sequence). In DNA form, the CDR3 reads TGTGCCAGCAGTTTTAACCAAGGAAGGAATACGAAGTATTTT. This gives the protein CASSFNQGRNTKYF.

The table lists this clonotype with many counts. V and J are TRBV27 and TRBJ2-7; 7 nucleotides line up with TRBD2. The CDR3 is 13 amino acids. Germline values: CDR1 MNHEY, CDR2 SMNVEV (reference sequence). V lost 10 bases and J lost 3; bases outside the gene matches: 9. The CDR3 region is CATAGRRSYEQYF. CDR3 DNA sequence: TGTGCCACCGCCGGGAGGCGAAGCTACGAGCAGTACTTC.

This clonotype was seen many times. The chain joins TRBV7-2 to TRBJ2-5; the D is unclear. Germline CDR1 SGHTA, CDR2 FQGNSA. With 5 bases removed from V and 1 base from J, the gap between germline ends came to 11 bases. This CDR3 contains 14 residues. The chain's CDR3 is CASSQRWVQETQYF. The CDR3 DNA follows: TGTGCCAGCAGCCAACGGTGGGTCCAAGAGACCCAGTACTTC.